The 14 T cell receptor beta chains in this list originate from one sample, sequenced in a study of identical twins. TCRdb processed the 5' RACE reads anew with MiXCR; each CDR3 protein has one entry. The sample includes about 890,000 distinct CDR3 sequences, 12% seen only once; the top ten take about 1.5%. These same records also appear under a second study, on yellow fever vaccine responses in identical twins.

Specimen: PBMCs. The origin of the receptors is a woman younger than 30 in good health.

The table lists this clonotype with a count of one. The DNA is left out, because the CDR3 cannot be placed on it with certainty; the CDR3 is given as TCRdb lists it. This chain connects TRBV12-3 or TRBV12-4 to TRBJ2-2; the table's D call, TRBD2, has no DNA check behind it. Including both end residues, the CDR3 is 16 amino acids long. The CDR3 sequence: CASSPPGLAAGELFFF.

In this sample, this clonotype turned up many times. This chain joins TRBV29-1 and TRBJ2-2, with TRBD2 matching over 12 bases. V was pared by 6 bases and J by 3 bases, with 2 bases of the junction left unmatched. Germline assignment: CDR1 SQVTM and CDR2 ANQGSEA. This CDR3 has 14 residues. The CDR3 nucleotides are TGCAGCGTGCGGACTAGCGGGGACACCGGGGAGCTGTTTTTT. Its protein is CSVRTSGDTGELFF.

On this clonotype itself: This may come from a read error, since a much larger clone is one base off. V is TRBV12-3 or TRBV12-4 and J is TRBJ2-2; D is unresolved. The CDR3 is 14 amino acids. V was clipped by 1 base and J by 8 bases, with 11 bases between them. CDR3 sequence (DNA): TGTGCCAGCAGTTTAGGATGGGCGGAGGGGGAGCTGTTTTTT. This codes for CASSLGWAEGELFF.

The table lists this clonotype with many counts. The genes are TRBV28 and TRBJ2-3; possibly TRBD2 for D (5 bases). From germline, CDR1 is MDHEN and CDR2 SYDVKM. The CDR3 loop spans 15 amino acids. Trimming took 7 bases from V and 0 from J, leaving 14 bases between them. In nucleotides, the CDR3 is TGTGCCAGCATTTCCCCGAGAGGGAGCACAGATACGCAGTATTTT. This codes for CASISPRGSTDTQYF.

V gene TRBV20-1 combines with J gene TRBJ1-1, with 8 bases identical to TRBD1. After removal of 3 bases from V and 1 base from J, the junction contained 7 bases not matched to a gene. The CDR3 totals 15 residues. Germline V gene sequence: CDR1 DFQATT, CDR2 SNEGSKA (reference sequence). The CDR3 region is CSASYQGAQNTEAFF. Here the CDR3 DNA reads TGCAGTGCTAGTTATCAGGGGGCGCAGAACACTGAAGCTTTCTTT.

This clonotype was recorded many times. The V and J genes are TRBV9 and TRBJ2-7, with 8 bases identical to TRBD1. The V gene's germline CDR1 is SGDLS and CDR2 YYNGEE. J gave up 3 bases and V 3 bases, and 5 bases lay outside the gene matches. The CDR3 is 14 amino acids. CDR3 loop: CASSGGQENYEQYV. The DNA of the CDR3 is TGTGCCAGCAGCGGGGGACAGGAGAACTACGAGCAGTACGTC.

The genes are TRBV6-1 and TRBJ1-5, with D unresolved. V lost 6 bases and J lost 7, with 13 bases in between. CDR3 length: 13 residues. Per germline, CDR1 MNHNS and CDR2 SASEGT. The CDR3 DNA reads TGTGCCAGCAGCCAAAACGCACTGCAGCCCCAGCATTTT. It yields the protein CASSQNALQPQHF.

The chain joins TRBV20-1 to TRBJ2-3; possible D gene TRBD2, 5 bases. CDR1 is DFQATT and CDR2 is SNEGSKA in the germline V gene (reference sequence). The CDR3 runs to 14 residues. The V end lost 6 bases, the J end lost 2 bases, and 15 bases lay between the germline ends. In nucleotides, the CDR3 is TGCAGTGCGGCCAGAGGAGGATACACAGATACGCAGTATTTT. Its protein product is CSAARGGYTDTQYF.

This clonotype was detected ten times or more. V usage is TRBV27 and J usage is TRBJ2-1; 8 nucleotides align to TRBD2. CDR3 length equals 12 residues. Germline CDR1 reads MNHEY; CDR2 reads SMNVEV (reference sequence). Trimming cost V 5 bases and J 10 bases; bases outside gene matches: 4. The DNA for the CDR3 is TGTGCCAGCAGTCCGGGGACTAGAGAGCAGTTCTTC. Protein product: CASSPGTREQFF.

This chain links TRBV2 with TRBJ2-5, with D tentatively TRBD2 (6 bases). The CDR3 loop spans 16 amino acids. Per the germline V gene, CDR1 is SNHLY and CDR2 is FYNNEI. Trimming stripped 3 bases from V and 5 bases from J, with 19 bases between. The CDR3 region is CASSDARARGGETQYF. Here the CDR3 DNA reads TGTGCCAGCAGTGATGCGCGCGCAAGAGGAGGGGAGACCCAGTACTTC.

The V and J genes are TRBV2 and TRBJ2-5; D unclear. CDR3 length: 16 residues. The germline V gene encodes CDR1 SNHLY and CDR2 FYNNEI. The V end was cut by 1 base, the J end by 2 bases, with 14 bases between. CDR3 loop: CASSEGAKGGQETQYF. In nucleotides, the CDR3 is TGTGCCAGCAGTGAAGGGGCAAAGGGCGGACAAGAGACCCAGTACTTC.

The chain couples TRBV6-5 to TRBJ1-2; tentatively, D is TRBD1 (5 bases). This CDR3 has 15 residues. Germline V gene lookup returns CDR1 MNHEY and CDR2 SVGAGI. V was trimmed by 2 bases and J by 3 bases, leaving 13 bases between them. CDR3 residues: CASSYQPGADYGYTF. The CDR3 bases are TGTGCCAGCAGTTACCAACCTGGGGCAGACTATGGCTACACCTTC.

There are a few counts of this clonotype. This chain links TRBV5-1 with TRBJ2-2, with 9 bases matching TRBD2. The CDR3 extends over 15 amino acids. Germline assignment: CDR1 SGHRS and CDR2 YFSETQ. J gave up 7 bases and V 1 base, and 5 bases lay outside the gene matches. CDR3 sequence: CASSLIAGVDGELFF. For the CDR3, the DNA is TGCGCCAGCAGCTTGATAGCGGGAGTTGACGGGGAGCTGTTTTTT.

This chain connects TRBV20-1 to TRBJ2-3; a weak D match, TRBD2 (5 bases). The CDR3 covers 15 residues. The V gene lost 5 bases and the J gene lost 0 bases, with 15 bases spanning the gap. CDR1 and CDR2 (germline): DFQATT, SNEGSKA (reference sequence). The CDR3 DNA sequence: TGCAGTGCTGAGCCCGGGGTAGCCAGCACAGATACGCAGTATTTT. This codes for CSAEPGVASTDTQYF.